The T cell receptor beta chain under discussion was sequenced for a study of blood T cell repertoires in COVID-19. Study-level background: COVID-19 samples from acute and convalescent phases originated in the United States, Italy and Spain. Sources were T cells, B-cell-depleted T cells, or PBMCs; the material itself was cDNA or gDNA.

Data came from immunoSEQ multiplex PCR; TCRdb stores just in-frame clones and leaves some out. The sample contains 150,000 to 170,000 clones, roughly 72% of which appear only once. From germline, CDR1 is MNHEY and CDR2 SMNVEV (reference sequence). The CDR3 has 14 residues. Trimming shortened V by 8 bases and J by 6 bases, and 19 bases separated the two germline ends. The chain couples TRBV27 to TRBJ1-2, with no clear D. The TCR sequence derives from a woman aged 80 or older with acute or convalescent COVID-19. Sequencing used peripheral blood. The CDR3 sequence: CASGTQAQSHGYTF. The CDR3 bases are TGTGCCAGCGGAACGCAAGCGCAGAGTCATGGCTACACCTTC.